These 25 T cell receptor beta chains were sequenced from one sample in a study of long-term antiretroviral therapy in people with HIV. Survey-level resolution applied to immunoSEQ assay v3.0. Profiled with immunoSEQ multiplex PCR; TCRdb holds only in-frame clones, not every one. This table holds 11,000 to 15,000 clones, roughly four fifths found once. The sequencing used unsorted PBMCs, collected 1.8 years before starting antiretroviral therapy. These receptors all come from a woman aged 40 to 50 with HIV.

V is TRBV7-8 and J is TRBJ2-1; D not certain. The CDR3 extends over 16 amino acids. The V end was cut by 2 bases, the J end by 3 bases, with 14 bases between. Germline V gene data show CDR1 as SGHVS and CDR2 as FQNEAQ. The CDR3 nucleotides read TGTGCCAGCAGCTTAAGGTCCGGGTTAGGCTACAATGAGCAGTTCTTC. Translation gives CASSLRSGLGYNEQFF.

The chain links TRBV6-5 to TRBJ2-7; the match to TRBD1 covers 8 bases. Germline trimming cut 2 bases from V and 2 bases from J; bases unmatched to any gene: 2. CDR1 and CDR2 from the germline V gene are MNHEY and SVGAGI. This CDR3 is built from 14 residues. The CDR3 loop is CASSYGQGTYEQYF. CDR3 DNA: TGTGCCAGCAGTTACGGACAGGGCACCTACGAGCAGTACTTC.

This chain joins TRBV2 and TRBJ2-5; 8 nucleotides line up with TRBD1. Germline CDR1 and CDR2: SNHLY and FYNNEI. The CDR3 length is 12 residues. J was trimmed by 4 bases and V by 6 bases; bases with no gene match: 1. The CDR3: CASSGQGETQYF. In nucleotides, the CDR3 is TGTGCCAGCAGCGGACAGGGAGAGACCCAGTACTTC.

V is TRBV2 and J is TRBJ1-5; 9 bases fit TRBD1. There are 15 residues in the CDR3. Losses at the gene ends were 4 bases for V and 4 bases for J; bases not matched to a gene: 5. Germline-derived CDR1 and CDR2 are SNHLY and FYNNEI. The CDR3 DNA reads as TGTGCCAGCAGTGCATGGGGGACAGGGAATCAGCCCCAGCATTTT. Protein product: CASSAWGTGNQPQHF.

This clone was seen once. J is TRBJ1-5 and V is TRBV5-4; D remains ambiguous. The CDR3 sequence is 13 residues long. V was pared by 0 bases and J by 6 bases, with 7 bases between. The germline gives CDR1 SGHNT, CDR2 YYREEE (reference sequence). The CDR3 loop is CASSLGRGQPQHF. DNA of the CDR3: TGTGCCAGCAGCTTGGGCCGCGGTCAGCCCCAGCATTTT.

The V gene is TRBV27, the J gene TRBJ2-3; 7 bases are shared with TRBD2. CDR1 is MNHEY and CDR2 is SMNVEV in the germline V gene (reference sequence). CDR3 length: 16 amino acids. With V trimmed by 6 bases and J by 7 bases, 16 bases remained unmatched. As DNA, the CDR3 is TGTGCCAGCAGCCGGAACCGGGACCAGGGAGGGCATACGCAGTATTTT. It is translated as CASSRNRDQGGHTQYF.

By proportion, this clone is medium-sized (0.01 to 0.1%). The V gene is TRBV19, the J gene TRBJ1-5; D is undetermined. The V and J ends lost 6 bases and 3 bases respectively, with 6 bases between them. The CDR3 has 12 residues. The germline V gene has CDR1 LNHDA and CDR2 SQIVND (reference sequence). The CDR3 region has the DNA TGTGCCAGTAGACTTTTCAATCAGCCCCAGCATTTT. Its protein product is CASRLFNQPQHF.

The gene calls are TRBV18 and TRBJ2-1, with 7 bases identical to TRBD2. The CDR3 consists of 16 residues. The germline V gene has CDR1 KGHSH and CDR2 LQKENI. The V segment lost 3 bases and the J segment 0 bases; nucleotides outside the gene matches: 5. CDR3 amino acids: CASSPSGVSSYNEQFF. CDR3 nucleotides: TGTGCCAGCTCACCCAGCGGGGTCAGCTCCTACAATGAGCAGTTCTTC.

This clone came up once. The CDR3 DNA sequence: TGTGCCAGCTCAACGGGGACAGGTCACACCGGGGAGCTGTTTTTT. It is translated as CASSTGTGHTGELFF. The chain carries TRBV28 and TRBJ2-2; TRBD1 matches 8 bases. Germline V gene data show CDR1 as MDHEN and CDR2 as SYDVKM. This CDR3 is built from 15 residues. Unmatched junction bases numbered 8, after V lost 8 bases and J lost 3 bases.

This clone is labeled medium-sized (0.01 to 0.1%). The chain recombines TRBV21-1 with TRBJ2-7; no check of the table's D call, TRBD2, against the DNA was made. TRBV21-1 is tagged as a pseudogene. The CDR3 contains 18 residues. The CDR3, as DNA: TGTGCCAGCAGCAAAGGCCCGACGGCTAGAGTGGTGTTTGCCGAGCAGTACTTC. Translating gives CASSKGPTARVVFAEQYF.

V gene TRBV27 combines with J gene TRBJ2-7; the match to TRBD1 covers 8 bases. V was clipped by 4 bases and J by 3 bases; unmatched bases: 5. CDR3 length equals 14 residues. Germline loops: CDR1 MNHEY, CDR2 SMNVEV (reference sequence). DNA of the CDR3: TGTGCCAGCAGTTATCAGGGGGCCGGCTACGAGCAGTACTTC. Translation: CASSYQGAGYEQYF.

The chain has TRBV28 and TRBJ2-7; 11 bases align to TRBD2. After removal of 5 bases from V and 7 bases from J, the junction contained 7 bases not matched to a gene. The CDR3 consists of 14 residues. CDR1 MDHEN and CDR2 SYDVKM come from the germline V gene. The CDR3 reads CASSKLAGDREQYF. DNA of the CDR3: TGTGCCAGCAGTAAACTAGCGGGAGACCGTGAGCAGTACTTC.

The chain has TRBV6-1 and TRBJ2-4; 8 bases align to TRBD1. The V gene's germline CDR1 is MNHNS and CDR2 SASEGT. The CDR3 consists of 19 residues. Trimming removed 2 bases from V and 0 bases from J; junction bases left unmatched: 12. DNA for the CDR3: TGTGCCAGCAGTGAATTCCCAGGGGGCGGCACCCTAGCCAAAAACATTCAGTACTTC. Its translation: CASSEFPGGGTLAKNIQYF.

CDR3 protein: CASSYPSEFYEQYF. The CDR3 DNA reads TGTGCCAGTAGTTACCCGTCGGAGTTCTACGAGCAGTACTTC. The V gene is TRBV19, the J gene TRBJ2-7; D remains ambiguous. CDR3 length equals 14 residues. Trimming took 5 bases from V and 3 from J, leaving 14 bases between them. CDR1 is LNHDA and CDR2 is SQIVND in the germline V gene (reference sequence).

This sequence joins TRBV19 and TRBJ1-2, with TRBD1 matching over 7 bases. This CDR3 spans 15 amino acids. CDR1 is LNHDA and CDR2 is SQIVND in the germline V gene (reference sequence). The chain's CDR3 is CASARRGGLDYGYTF. CDR3 nucleotide sequence: TGTGCAAGTGCCCGGCGAGGGGGCCTCGACTATGGCTACACCTTC.

The rearrangement uses TRBV28 and TRBJ1-5, with TRBD1 as a possible D gene (5 bases). Looked up from germline, CDR1 is MDHEN and CDR2 is SYDVKM. Trimming took 4 bases from V and 11 from J, leaving 12 bases between them. The length of the CDR3 is 12 residues. DNA for the CDR3: TGTGCCAGCAGTTATCCAGGCAGGGCCCAGCATTTT. Its protein is CASSYPGRAQHF. Using reference TRBV28 and TRBJ1-5 for the parts outside the CDR3, the full variable domain is DVKVTQSSRYLVKRTGEKVFLECVQDMDHENMFWYRQDPGLGLRLIYFSYDVKMKEKGDIPEGYSVSREKKERFSLILESASTNQTSMYLCASSYPGRAQHFGDGTRLSIL.

CDR3 DNA sequence: TGCAGCGTTGTGGGGGCCAATAAAGAGACCCAGTACTTC. Its translation is CSVVGANKETQYF. This sequence joins TRBV29-1 and TRBJ2-5, with a tentative D call TRBD1 (6 bases). The CDR3 runs 13 residues. V dropped 4 bases and J dropped 3 bases, with 12 bases sitting between them. The germline CDR1 and CDR2 sequences are SQVTM and ANQGSEA.

The chain carries TRBV5-1 and TRBJ1-5; D uncertain. V lost 0 bases, J lost 6 bases, and 10 bases lay in between. The germline CDR1 and CDR2 sequences are SGHRS and YFSETQ. The CDR3 is made up of 14 amino acids. In DNA, the CDR3 is TGCGCCAGCAGCTTGGGTGGGTCGGGTCAGCCCCAGCATTTT. Translated: CASSLGGSGQPQHF.

The V call is TRBV7-8, the J call TRBJ2-2; TRBD1 matches 8 bases. The CDR3 covers 18 residues. Trimming removed 0 bases from V and 9 bases from J; junction bases left unmatched: 15. CDR1 is SGHVS, CDR2 FQNEAQ, per germline. DNA for the CDR3: TGTGCCAGCAGCTTAGCGATAGGGACAGGAGAAGGGGCGTGGGAGCTGTTTTTT. This translates into CASSLAIGTGEGAWELFF.

The rearrangement links TRBV6-4 to TRBJ2-1; 12 bases are a match to TRBD2. Germline trimming cut 5 bases from V and 2 bases from J; bases unmatched to any gene: 1. Germline CDR1 and CDR2: MRHNA and SNTAGT. The CDR3 is made up of 15 amino acids. CDR3 bases: TGTGCCAGCAGTAGGACTAGCGGGACCTACAATGAGCAGTTCTTC. This translates into CASSRTSGTYNEQFF.

This CDR3 reads CASSFSRGQETQYF. The DNA of the CDR3 is TGCGCCAGCAGCTTTTCTAGAGGCCAAGAGACCCAGTACTTC. The chain links TRBV5-1 to TRBJ2-5; D unresolved. Germline CDR1 is SGHRS and CDR2 is YFSETQ. The CDR3 is 14 amino acids. V lost 2 bases to trimming and J lost 1 base, with 9 bases between them.

This clone was detected only once. The chain couples TRBV28 to TRBJ2-5, with D perhaps given as TRBD1 or TRBD2 (5 bases each). CDR3 length equals 15 residues. Germline V gives CDR1 MDHEN, CDR2 SYDVKM. Trimming left V 2 bases short and J 4 bases short, with 14 bases between. The CDR3 loop is CASSLGQAGRETQYF. The CDR3 DNA sequence: TGTGCCAGCAGTTTAGGTCAGGCAGGGAGAGAGACCCAGTACTTC.

The gene calls are TRBV25-1 and TRBJ2-5, with 7 nucleotides matching TRBD2. This CDR3 has 14 amino acids. Germline loops: CDR1 MGHDK, CDR2 SYGVNS. V lost 5 bases to trimming and J lost 2 bases; unmatched junction nucleotides: 5. The CDR3 nucleotides read TGTGCCAGCAGTAACCGACTAGCACAAGAGACCCAGTACTTC. It encodes CASSNRLAQETQYF. Variable domain in full (rest from reference TRBV25-1 and TRBJ2-5): EADIYQTPRYLVIGTGKKITLECSQTMGHDKMYWYQQDPGMELHLIHYSYGVNSTEKGDLSSESTVSRIRTEHFPLTLESARPSHTSQYLCASSNRLAQETQYFGPGTRLLVL.

The chain joins TRBV9 to TRBJ2-2; D tentatively reads TRBD1 or TRBD2 (6 bases each). CDR1 SGDLS and CDR2 YYNGEE come from the germline V gene. V was cut by 3 bases and J by 3 bases, with 15 bases left in between. The CDR3 covers 16 residues. CDR3 in amino acids: CASSATRGSYTGELFF. The CDR3 bases are TGTGCCAGCAGCGCGACTAGGGGGTCGTACACCGGGGAGCTGTTTTTT.

V usage is TRBV2 and J usage is TRBJ2-7; tentatively, D is TRBD2 (6 bases). V was trimmed by 5 bases and J by 3 bases, leaving 14 bases between them. The CDR3 has 14 residues. Germline V gives CDR1 SNHLY, CDR2 FYNNEI. CDR3 in amino acids: CASSRRGKDYEQYF. In nucleotides, the CDR3 is TGTGCCAGCAGTCGGAGGGGAAAAGACTACGAGCAGTACTTC.